The next 21 T cell receptor beta chains were all read from a single sample in a study of human CD8 memory T cell subsets. Generation of TCR beta libraries used UMI-labeled 5' RACE. TCRdb reprocessed the 5' RACE reads and keeps a single row for each CDR3 protein, giving no DNA. This sample's table reports 5,000 or so distinct CDR3 sequences. Sequenced input: CD8+ effector memory T cells (TEM) sorted from PBMCs. Subset described: effector memory CD8 T cells, CCR7- CD45RO+ CD95+. These receptors were taken from a human donor in good health.

This clonotype is deemed medium-sized by its frequency. This chain connects TRBV18 to TRBJ1-1. The CDR3 totals 15 residues. The germline V gene has CDR1 KGHSH and CDR2 LQKENI. The CDR3 is CASSYLRVMNTEAFF.

This clonotype is identified as medium-sized (0.01 to 0.1%) from frequency. This chain's CDR3 is CASSLSGSTDTQYF. V and J are TRBV7-6 and TRBJ2-3. From germline, CDR1 is SGHVS and CDR2 FNYEAQ. The CDR3 spans 14 residues.

The chain couples TRBV6-2 or TRBV6-3 to TRBJ2-3; TCRdb gives TRBD2 as the D gene, but with no DNA this cannot be confirmed. Germline V gives CDR1 MNHEY, CDR2 SVGEGT. This CDR3 has 15 amino acids. The CDR3 sequence is CASSYRLAGSDTQYF.

The genes are TRBV12-3 or TRBV12-4 and TRBJ2-3; TCRdb lists TRBD1, though no DNA is available to test this call. CDR3 length: 11 amino acids. CDR3 sequence: CASRSQGTQYF.

This chain uses TRBV13 with TRBJ2-3; TCRdb's D gene call, TRBD2, goes unchecked for lack of DNA. CDR1 and CDR2 (germline): PRHDT, FYEKMQ (reference sequence). This CDR3 spans 17 amino acids. The CDR3 spells CASSSAWTSGGADTQYF.

V usage is TRBV7-9 and J usage is TRBJ2-7; TCRdb's assignment of TRBD1 cannot be checked, as there is no DNA. Germline CDR1 and CDR2: SEHNR and FQNEAQ (reference sequence). The CDR3 consists of 13 residues. The CDR3 sequence: CASSLTGNYEQYF.

This clonotype is labeled medium-sized (0.01 to 0.1%) based on frequency. CDR3 region: CASSTSAGERAETQYF. The V and J genes are TRBV7-2 and TRBJ2-5; TCRdb returns TRBD2, unconfirmable since there is no DNA. The germline gives CDR1 SGHTA, CDR2 FQGNSA. This CDR3 is built from 16 residues. Using reference TRBV7-2 and TRBJ2-5 for the parts outside the CDR3, the full variable domain is GAGVSQSPSNKVTEKGKDVELRCDPISGHTALYWYRQSLGQGLEFLIYFQGNSAPDKSGLPSDRFSAERTGGSVSTLTIQRTQQEDSAVYLCASSTSAGERAETQYFGPGTRLLVL.

The V and J genes are TRBV4-2 and TRBJ2-1; the TCRdb call, TRBD2, lacks DNA for checking. The CDR3 extends over 16 amino acids. Looked up from germline, CDR1 is LGHNA and CDR2 is YNFKEQ. The CDR3 spells CASSMTSGGDYNEQFF.

The CDR3 reads CASSDSSGGGYNEQFF. The chain uses TRBV6-4 and TRBJ2-1; TCRdb picks TRBD2, but there is no DNA to check that call. Germline CDR1 and CDR2: MRHNA and SNTAGT. This CDR3 contains 16 residues.

The chain links TRBV27 to TRBJ2-1; TCRdb returns TRBD2, unconfirmable since there is no DNA. This CDR3 comprises 17 residues. The germline V gene encodes CDR1 MNHEY and CDR2 SMNVEV (reference sequence). CDR3 region: CASSLRGLRDAYNEQFF.

This chain links TRBV11-2 with TRBJ2-7. The CDR3 is 11 residues long. CDR1 is SGHAT and CDR2 is FQNNGV in the germline V gene. The CDR3 is CASSLTYEQYF.

This chain joins TRBV30 and TRBJ2-3; TCRdb names TRBD2, which stays unverified in the absence of DNA. The CDR3 runs 14 residues. Germline V CDR1 and CDR2: GTSNPN, SVGIG (reference sequence). The CDR3 spells CAWKSGGSSDTQYF.

The V and J genes are TRBV6-2 or TRBV6-3 and TRBJ2-2; TCRdb names TRBD1, which stays unverified in the absence of DNA. Germline V lookup: CDR1 MNHEY, CDR2 SVGEGT. This CDR3 comprises 15 residues. CDR3 in amino acids: CASSYQDSYTGELFF.

The chain recombines TRBV20-1 with TRBJ2-1; TCRdb reports TRBD2, a call that lacks DNA to check it against. Germline CDR1 reads DFQATT; CDR2 reads SNEGSKA (reference sequence). The CDR3 consists of 15 residues. This CDR3 reads CSASDLGQSYNEQFF.

The chain carries TRBV6-2 or TRBV6-3 and TRBJ2-3; no DNA is available, so the TRBD1 call from TCRdb remains unchecked. The length of the CDR3 is 15 residues. The germline V gene encodes CDR1 MNHEY and CDR2 SVGEGT. The CDR3: CASSYIGQGPDTQYF.

This chain uses TRBV6-2 or TRBV6-3 with TRBJ2-2; TCRdb returns TRBD1, unconfirmable since there is no DNA. This CDR3 is 15 amino acids long. The germline V gene has CDR1 MNHEY and CDR2 SVGEGT. This CDR3 is CASSYSAAGAGELFF.

The rearrangement joins TRBV3-1 to TRBJ1-6. CDR3 length: 14 amino acids. Germline assignment: CDR1 LGHDT and CDR2 YNNKEL (reference sequence). CDR3 in amino acids: CASSRLGDVSPLHF.

This chain links TRBV28 with TRBJ2-1; checking the TCRdb D call of TRBD2 is not possible without DNA. CDR1 MDHEN and CDR2 SYDVKM come from the germline V gene. The CDR3 sequence is 17 residues long. The CDR3 sequence is CASSSPFVGSSYNEQFF.

The chain employs TRBV20-1 and TRBJ1-1; with no DNA, the TCRdb D assignment of TRBD1 cannot be verified. CDR1 is DFQATT and CDR2 is SNEGSKA in the germline V gene (reference sequence). The CDR3 consists of 13 residues. The chain's CDR3 is CSANNGGATEAFF.

Its frequency marks this clonotype as medium-sized. The genes are TRBV20-1 and TRBJ1-1; the D gene TCRdb calls, TRBD1, cannot be checked with no DNA. The CDR3 runs 14 residues. Per germline, CDR1 DFQATT and CDR2 SNEGSKA (reference sequence). The CDR3 sequence is CSARDYSRDTEAFF.

The chain links TRBV4-3 to TRBJ2-7; as DNA is missing, the TRBD2 call by TCRdb cannot be tested. The CDR3 runs to 16 residues. Germline values: CDR1 LGHNA, CDR2 YSLEER. The CDR3 here is CASSHRLADSSYEQYF.